These 4 T cell receptor beta chains came from one sample sequenced in a study of cytomegalovirus exposure and HLA in healthy donors. PCR primers comprised 60 Vbeta and 13 Jbeta primers. Assay: immunoSEQ multiplex PCR; the TCRdb copy retains only in-frame clones and omits some. The table has around 120,000 clones, more than 70% seen once; the top ten hold about 16%. The specimen was PBMCs. The receptors shown here come from a man aged 45-60 years in good health and CMV-seropositive.

This sequence joins TRBV5-6 and TRBJ2-3, with D possibly matching TRBD1 (5 bases). Germline CDR1 and CDR2: SGHDT and YYEEEE. V lost 4 bases, J lost 0 bases, and 15 bases lay in between. The CDR3 runs 16 residues. The DNA for the CDR3 is TGTGCCAGCAGCGGGTATGGGGCCTCTAGCACAGATACGCAGTATTTT. This encodes CASSGYGASSTDTQYF.

Note on this clone: Other DNA sequences in this sample translate to the same CDR3. The chain uses TRBV5-1 and TRBJ1-5; no clear D gene. Trimming left V 4 bases short and J 4 bases short, with 9 bases between. CDR3 length: 13 residues. Germline CDR1 SGHRS, CDR2 YFSETQ. CDR3 region: CASSAGGNQPQHF. The CDR3 nucleotides are TGCGCCAGCAGCGCAGGAGGGAATCAGCCCCAGCATTTT.

V usage is TRBV27 and J usage is TRBJ2-3; maybe TRBD1 (6 bases). Trimming left V 6 bases short and J 2 bases short, with 12 bases between. This CDR3 comprises 14 residues. Germline CDR1 is MNHEY and CDR2 is SMNVEV (reference sequence). Written as DNA, the CDR3 is TGTGCCAGCAGCCCTGGACAGCTCACAGATACGCAGTATTTT. Amino acid sequence: CASSPGQLTDTQYF.

The chain has TRBV7-8 and TRBJ1-2; 7 nucleotides line up with TRBD1. Germline-derived CDR1 and CDR2 are SGHVS and FQNEAQ. V lost 3 bases and J lost 0; bases outside the gene matches: 7. This CDR3 region has 16 residues. CDR3 residues: CASSFNWDSANYGYTF. CDR3 in DNA: TGTGCCAGCAGCTTTAATTGGGACAGCGCTAACTATGGCTACACCTTC.